This T cell receptor beta chain emerged from a study of T cell responses to AZD1222 COVID-19 vaccine. General study findings and limits: Mapped onto spike, vaccine-associated CD4 TCRs spanned it and were dominant at 160-218 and 743-854. Repertoires were sampled only after the peak T cell response. Within unmutated variant regions lay the reported targets of nearly half of spike-specific TCRs. Clonal diversity was possibly underestimated, and the donors were mostly white British, with more females.

The method was immunoSEQ multiplex PCR; TCRdb's version includes in-frame clones alone and lacks a portion of them. The sample has about 120,000 clones, 70% to 90% seen once; the top ten hold less than 10%. On this clone itself: No antigen is known for it.

Per the germline V gene, CDR1 is SGHVS and CDR2 is FQNEAQ. This CDR3 has 12 amino acids. V gave up 5 bases and J gave up 13 bases; unmatched junction bases: 3. This chain joins TRBV7-8 and TRBJ1-6, with 9 bases identical to TRBD1. The input for sequencing was peripheral blood, taken on day 0 of AZD1222 vaccination. The source is an adult in good health. As DNA, the CDR3 is TGTGCCAGCAGCCGGACAGGGGACCCCCTCCACTTT. It codes for CASSRTGDPLHF.